This entry lists 14 T cell receptor beta chains sequenced from one sample in a study of vaccination effects on CD4 cells after COVID-19. After expansion with viral peptide pools in the ViraFEST assay, antigen-specific CD4+ T cells were sequenced. With approximately ten days of culture completed, CD4+ T cells were isolated. According to the study, vaccine recipients showed no prior SARS-CoV-2 infection and negative nucleocapsid antibodies. Method: immunoSEQ multiplex PCR; TCRdb's copy keeps in-frame clones and lacks some. The data show fewer than 25,000 clones, approximately 64% seen once. Antigen specificity for these receptors is unknown. The material was CD4+ T cells from PBMCs cultured with HCoV-OC43 spike peptides, obtained before COVID-19 vaccination. Subset given: HCoV-OC43 spike overlapping peptide pool stimulation. Source of these receptors: a human donor who received a COVID-19 vaccine.

The V gene is TRBV5-4, the J gene TRBJ2-3; D unresolved. Looked up from germline, CDR1 is SGHNT and CDR2 is YYREEE (reference sequence). The CDR3 sequence is 14 residues long. With 2 bases removed from V and 5 bases from J, the gap between germline ends came to 12 bases. DNA for the CDR3: TGTGCCAGCAGCTTAACCTTACAACGAGATACGCAGTATTTT. This translates into CASSLTLQRDTQYF.

The V and J genes are TRBV5-1 and TRBJ2-7; 9 positions match TRBD1. CDR1 SGHRS and CDR2 YFSETQ come from the germline V gene. The CDR3 is made up of 15 amino acids. V was pared by 3 bases and J by 4 bases, with 8 bases of the junction left unmatched. Here the CDR3 DNA reads TGCGCCAGCAGCTGGGGGAGGACAGGGGTTTACGAGCAGTACTTC. It encodes CASSWGRTGVYEQYF.

This chain joins TRBV7-2 and TRBJ1-2; TRBD1 matches 7 bases. Per the germline V gene, CDR1 is SGHTA and CDR2 is FQGNSA. CDR3 size: 13 residues. V lost 5 bases and J lost 5; bases outside the gene matches: 5. The CDR3 DNA sequence: TGTGCCAGCAGCCAGGGACAGTTATATGGCTACACCTTC. Protein product: CASSQGQLYGYTF.

This rearrangement joins TRBV18 to TRBJ2-5, with TRBD1 identical over 7 bases. Germline lookup yields CDR1 KGHSH and CDR2 LQKENI. CDR3 size: 13 residues. The trim removed 4 bases at V and 1 base at J, leaving 0 bases unmatched. CDR3 region: CASSQGAQETQYF. As DNA, the CDR3 is TGTGCCAGCTCACAGGGGGCCCAAGAGACCCAGTACTTC.

V is TRBV29-1 and J is TRBJ1-6; D might be TRBD1 (5 bases). Trimming removed 1 base at V and 7 bases at J, with 8 bases between. This CDR3 contains 13 residues. Germline V gene data show CDR1 as SQVTM and CDR2 as ANQGSEA. CDR3 nucleotide sequence: TGCAGCGTTGAAGTACGGGGGAATTCACCCCTCCACTTT. As protein: CSVEVRGNSPLHF.

The sample holds one count of this clone. The V gene is TRBV5-4, the J gene TRBJ2-1; 16 positions agree with TRBD2. There are 16 residues in the CDR3. Unmatched junction bases numbered 4, after V lost 2 bases and J lost 8 bases. Germline V gives CDR1 SGHNT, CDR2 YYREEE (reference sequence). As DNA, the CDR3 is TGTGCCAGCAGCTTCGGGACTAGCGGGAGGGGCGATGAGCAGTTCTTC. Translated, it gives CASSFGTSGRGDEQFF.

The V and J genes are TRBV12-5 and TRBJ2-2; 7 nucleotides agree with TRBD1. Germline CDR1 reads LGHNT; CDR2 reads FRNRAP. Trimming removed 9 bases from V and 0 bases from J; junction bases left unmatched: 4. CDR3 length equals 14 residues. The CDR3 loop reads CASRGQSNTGELFF. CDR3 in DNA: TGTGCTAGCCGGGGACAGTCGAACACCGGGGAGCTGTTTTTT. The full variable domain, in which reference TRBV12-5 and TRBJ2-2 provide the parts outside the CDR3, is DARVTQTPRHKVTEMGQEVTMRCQPILGHNTVFWYRQTMMQGLELLAYFRNRAPLDDSGMPKDRFSAEMPDATLATLKIQPSEPRDSAVYFCASRGQSNTGELFFGEGSRLTVL.

The table lists this clone with a count of one. The chain uses TRBV29-1 and TRBJ1-1, with D perhaps matching TRBD1 (6 bases). V was clipped by 7 bases and J by 0 bases, with 15 bases between them. Germline V gene lookup returns CDR1 SQVTM and CDR2 ANQGSEA. The CDR3 runs 14 residues. The CDR3 sequence is CSGGRQALNTEAFF. The CDR3 DNA follows: TGCAGCGGAGGCCGACAGGCTCTGAACACTGAAGCTTTCTTT.

The chain carries TRBV3-1 (or the pseudogene TRBV3-2) and TRBJ2-2; 13 bases agree with TRBD2. The CDR3 extends over 18 amino acids. Germline values: CDR1 LGHDT, CDR2 YNNKEL (reference sequence). V lost 0 bases, J lost 5 bases, and 6 bases stayed unmatched. CDR3 nucleotide sequence: TGTGCCAGCAGCCAAGATCGGGGACTAGCGGGATTAACCGGGGAGCTGTTTTTT. Amino acids: CASSQDRGLAGLTGELFF.

The chain couples TRBV11-2 to TRBJ2-1; the D gene could be TRBD1 or TRBD2 (5 bases each). CDR3 length: 18 residues. The germline V and J ends were trimmed by 5 bases and 4 bases, with 24 bases remaining between them. The germline gives CDR1 SGHAT, CDR2 FQNNGV. CDR3 region: CASSPKIGTHTTYNEQFF. Written as DNA, the CDR3 is TGTGCCAGCAGCCCCAAGATTGGGACCCACACTACATACAATGAGCAGTTCTTC.

The V call is TRBV18, the J call TRBJ2-1, with 11 bases aligning to TRBD2. Germline lookup yields CDR1 KGHSH and CDR2 LQKENI. The CDR3 loop spans 16 amino acids. The ends lost 2 bases at V and 8 bases at J; junction bases unmatched: 8. The CDR3: CASSPLTSGGADEQFF. In DNA form, the CDR3 reads TGTGCCAGCTCACCATTAACTAGCGGGGGTGCTGATGAGCAGTTCTTC.

V is TRBV3-1 (or the pseudogene TRBV3-2) and J is TRBJ2-1, with 8 bases matching TRBD2. The CDR3 is 17 amino acids. Germline trimming cut 4 bases from V and 7 bases from J; bases unmatched to any gene: 15. Germline loops: CDR1 LGHDT, CDR2 YNNKEL (reference sequence). This CDR3 reads CASSRGTRVVLQNEQFF. The CDR3, as DNA: TGTGCCAGCAGCCGGGGGACTAGAGTGGTACTTCAAAATGAGCAGTTCTTC.

V gene TRBV10-3 combines with J gene TRBJ1-2, with no clear D. CDR1 is ENHRY, CDR2 SYGVKD, per germline. Trimming left V 4 bases short and J 4 bases short, with 10 bases between. This CDR3 comprises 13 residues. The CDR3 spells CAISVGNLYGYTF. Here the CDR3 DNA reads TGTGCCATCAGTGTGGGGAATCTCTATGGCTACACCTTC.

The rearrangement links TRBV3-1 (or the pseudogene TRBV3-2) to TRBJ2-3; 9 bases map to TRBD2. V lost 4 bases, J lost 0 bases, and 5 bases stayed unmatched. This CDR3 region has 16 residues. The V gene's germline CDR1 is LGHDT and CDR2 YNNKEL (reference sequence). CDR3 sequence reads: CASSLSGRSSTDTQYF. The DNA of the CDR3 is TGTGCCAGCAGCCTGAGCGGGAGGAGTAGCACAGATACGCAGTATTTT.